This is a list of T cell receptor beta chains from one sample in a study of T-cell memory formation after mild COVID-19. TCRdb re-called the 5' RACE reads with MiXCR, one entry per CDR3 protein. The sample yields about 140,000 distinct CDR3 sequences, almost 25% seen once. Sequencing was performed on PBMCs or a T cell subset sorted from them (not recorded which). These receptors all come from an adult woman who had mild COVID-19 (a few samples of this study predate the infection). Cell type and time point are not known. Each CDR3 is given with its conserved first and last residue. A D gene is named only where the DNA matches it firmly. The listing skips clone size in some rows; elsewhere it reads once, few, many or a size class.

CASSQDLGENTEAFF,TGCGCCAGCAGCCAAGATTTAGGAGAGAACACTGAAGCTTTCTTT,TRBJ1-1,NA,NA,TRBV4-1
CSARDLSGGTYEQYF,TGCAGTGCTAGAGATCTAAGCGGGGGTACCTACGAGCAGTACTTC,TRBJ2-7,NA,TRBD2,TRBV20-1
CASSFGQGLNLYGYTF,TGTGCCAGCAGCTTTGGACAGGGCCTGAACCTCTATGGCTACACCTTC,TRBJ1-2,few,TRBD1,TRBV6-5
CASGPRSRTEAFF,TGTGCTAGTGGCCCCCGGTCGAGGACTGAAGCTTTCTTT,TRBJ1-1,few,NA,TRBV12-5
CASSLEVFGGYEQFF,TGTGCCAGCAGTTTAGAAGTGTTCGGAGGCTATGAGCAGTTCTTC,TRBJ2-1,NA,NA,TRBV12-3/TRBV12-4
CASNSGTGDGYTF,TGTGCCAGCAACTCCGGGACAGGGGATGGCTACACCTTC,TRBJ1-2,few,TRBD1,TRBV12-3/TRBV12-4
CASSLVRGTGGGGYTF,TGTGCCAGCAGTCTCGTCCGCGGGACAGGGGGCGGTGGCTACACCTTC,TRBJ1-2,NA,TRBD1,TRBV2
CASGGDTQYF,TGTGCCAGCGGGGGAGATACGCAGTATTTT,TRBJ2-3,many,NA,TRBV12-3/TRBV12-4
CASSYGAFYGYTF,TGTGCCAGCAGTTACGGGGCCTTTTATGGCTACACCTTC,TRBJ1-2,NA,NA,TRBV27
CSARVPITSTDTQYF,TGCAGTGCTAGAGTTCCGATTACTAGCACAGATACGCAGTATTTT,TRBJ2-3,few,NA,TRBV20-1
CSAGTSGPWETQYF,TGCAGTGCTGGGACTAGCGGCCCCTGGGAGACCCAGTACTTC,TRBJ2-5,NA,TRBD2,TRBV20-1
CASSFVGGRAADTQYF,TGTGCCAGCAGCTTCGTCGGCGGGAGGGCCGCAGATACGCAGTATTTT,TRBJ2-3,NA,TRBD2,TRBV11-2
CATSTGTLFF,TGTGCCACCTCCACCGGGACACTCTTCTTC,TRBJ2-1,NA,NA,TRBV19
CASSLESGRGDEQFF,TGTGCCAGCAGCTTAGAAAGCGGAAGGGGGGATGAGCAGTTCTTC,TRBJ2-1,NA,NA,TRBV7-2
CASSVDPAGDSTDTQYF,TGTGCCAGCAGCGTAGATCCAGCGGGAGATAGCACAGATACGCAGTATTTT,TRBJ2-3,few,TRBD2,TRBV9
CASSPPDRGLTEAFF,TGTGCCAGCAGCCCACCCGACAGGGGGCTAACTGAAGCTTTCTTT,TRBJ1-1,few,TRBD1,TRBV7-8
CASSQGSYEQYF,TGTGCCAGCAGCCAGGGATCCTACGAGCAGTACTTC,TRBJ2-7,many,NA,TRBV4-2
CASSYSGAGTTDTQYF,TGTGCCAGCAGTTACTCGGGGGCGGGGACCACAGATACGCAGTATTTT,TRBJ2-3,NA,NA,TRBV6-5
CASSRIKGLDEQYF,TGCGCCAGCAGCCGGATCAAGGGACTTGACGAGCAGTACTTC,TRBJ2-7,NA,NA,TRBV5-1